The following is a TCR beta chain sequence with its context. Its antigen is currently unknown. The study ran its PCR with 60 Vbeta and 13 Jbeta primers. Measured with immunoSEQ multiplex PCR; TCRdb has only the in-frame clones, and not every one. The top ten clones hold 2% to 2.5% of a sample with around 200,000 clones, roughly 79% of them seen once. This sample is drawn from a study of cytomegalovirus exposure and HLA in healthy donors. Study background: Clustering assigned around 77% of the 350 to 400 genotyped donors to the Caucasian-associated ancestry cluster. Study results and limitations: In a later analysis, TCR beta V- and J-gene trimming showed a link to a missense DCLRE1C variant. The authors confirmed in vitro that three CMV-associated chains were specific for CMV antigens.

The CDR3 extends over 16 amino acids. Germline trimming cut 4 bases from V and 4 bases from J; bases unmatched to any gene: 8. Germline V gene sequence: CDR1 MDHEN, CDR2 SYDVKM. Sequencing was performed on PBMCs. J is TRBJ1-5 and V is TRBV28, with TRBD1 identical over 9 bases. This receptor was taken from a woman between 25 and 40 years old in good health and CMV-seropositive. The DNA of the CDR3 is TGTGCCAGCAGTTCAAACAGGGGGCTACGGAATCAGCCCCAGCATTTT. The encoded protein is CASSSNRGLRNQPQHF. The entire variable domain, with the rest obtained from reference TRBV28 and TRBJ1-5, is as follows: DVKVTQSSRYLVKRTGEKVFLECVQDMDHENMFWYRQDPGLGLRLIYFSYDVKMKEKGDIPEGYSVSREKKERFSLILESASTNQTSMYLCASSSNRGLRNQPQHFGDGTRLSIL.